Each of the 22 T cell receptor beta chains below was sequenced from the same sample in a study of T cell changes during pregnancy in multiple sclerosis. Sequencing was performed with immunoSEQ multiplex PCR; in TCRdb, only in-frame clones are kept and a portion is missing. The sample yields roughly 110,000 clones, 92% seen once. This specimen consisted of peripheral blood, obtained in the third trimester of pregnancy. These TCRs come from a female donor with multiple sclerosis, enrolled in a pregnancy study.

The rearrangement uses TRBV7-3 and TRBJ2-7, with a possible D match to TRBD1 (5 bases). This CDR3 has 14 residues. The germline V gene has CDR1 SGHTA and CDR2 FQGTGA. Trimming stripped 2 bases from V and 3 bases from J, with 11 bases between. This CDR3 reads CASSLVLTDYEQYF. CDR3 coding DNA: TGTGCCAGCAGCTTAGTTTTGACAGACTACGAGCAGTACTTC.

The chain couples TRBV27 to TRBJ1-2; D is ambiguous. This CDR3 is built from 13 residues. V lost 10 bases and J 4 bases, leaving 16 bases between the germline ends. Germline-derived CDR1 and CDR2 are MNHEY and SMNVEV (reference sequence). The CDR3 nucleotides read TGTGCCAACCCCGGTTGGTTGCCCTATGGCTACACCTTC. Translating it yields CANPGWLPYGYTF.

V is TRBV11-2 and J is TRBJ2-4; 10 nucleotides line up with TRBD2. CDR1 is SGHAT and CDR2 is FQNNGV in the germline V gene. The trim removed 2 bases at V and 0 bases at J, leaving 10 bases unmatched. The CDR3 has 19 amino acids. In nucleotides, the CDR3 is TGTGCCAGCAGCTTACATCTAGCGGGGGTGGGGCTAGCCAAAAACATTCAGTACTTC. Its protein is CASSLHLAGVGLAKNIQYF.

This clone was detected once. The V call is TRBV6-6, the J call TRBJ2-7; D remains ambiguous. The CDR3 loop spans 11 amino acids. Trimming removed 6 bases from V and 3 bases from J, with 6 bases in between. Germline assignment: CDR1 MNHNY and CDR2 SVGAGI (reference sequence). The DNA for the CDR3 is TGTGCCAGCAGGGCAGGCTACGAGCAGTACTTC. This codes for CASRAGYEQYF.

The chain couples TRBV11-2 to TRBJ2-5, with 13 positions matching TRBD2. This CDR3 spans 16 amino acids. J was trimmed by 2 bases and V by 5 bases; bases with no gene match: 5. Looked up from germline, CDR1 is SGHAT and CDR2 is FQNNGV. The CDR3 bases are TGTGCCAGCAGCCCCGGGACTAGCGGGGTACAAGAGACCCAGTACTTC. Protein: CASSPGTSGVQETQYF.

The chain joins TRBV6-6 to TRBJ1-1; D perhaps matches TRBD1 (6 bases). Germline loops: CDR1 MNHNY, CDR2 SVGAGI (reference sequence). Between the trimmed V and J ends, which lost 4 bases and 6 bases, there was a span of 9 bases. This CDR3 has 12 amino acids. In DNA form, the CDR3 reads TGTGCCAGCAGTTCAGGGGAATCTGAAGCTTTCTTT. This sequence encodes CASSSGESEAFF.

The chain carries TRBV5-8 and TRBJ2-3, with TRBD2 matching 15 bases. Germline CDR1 is SGHTS and CDR2 is YDEGEE. The junction had 5 bases not matched to a gene; V was cut back by 4 bases and J by 5 bases. The CDR3 loop spans 16 amino acids. CDR3 loop: CASSRGLAGGQDTQYF. The CDR3 DNA reads as TGTGCCAGCAGCCGCGGACTAGCGGGAGGGCAAGATACGCAGTATTTT. Drawing the rest from reference TRBV5-8 and TRBJ2-3, the complete variable domain is EAGVTQSPTHLIKTRGQQATLRCSPISGHTSVYWYQQALGLGLQFLLWYDEGEERNRGNFPPRFSGRQFPNYSSELNVNALELEDSALYLCASSRGLAGGQDTQYFGPGTRLTVL.

This chain joins TRBV5-1 and TRBJ1-4, with 9 bases that match TRBD1. The germline gives CDR1 SGHRS, CDR2 YFSETQ. V lost 0 bases and J lost 3; bases outside the gene matches: 6. The CDR3 spans 17 residues. CDR3 DNA: TGCGCCAGCAGCTTGGTGGGACAGGGTTCTGCTAATGAAAAACTGTTTTTT. Encoded protein: CASSLVGQGSANEKLFF.

This clone is a singleton in its sample. CDR3 residues: CASSYSGQGYTEAFF. The CDR3 DNA is TGTGCCAGCAGTTACTCGGGACAGGGGTACACTGAAGCTTTCTTT. This rearrangement joins TRBV6-6 to TRBJ1-1; 10 bases line up with TRBD1. The junction had 1 base not matched to a gene; V was cut back by 0 bases and J by 3 bases. The CDR3 runs to 15 residues. Germline V CDR1 and CDR2: MNHNY, SVGAGI (reference sequence).

V is TRBV27 and J is TRBJ1-6; D ambiguous. CDR1 is MNHEY and CDR2 is SMNVEV in the germline V gene (reference sequence). The CDR3 contains 15 residues. Trimming stripped 6 bases from V and 2 bases from J, with 11 bases between. The CDR3 reads CASSPDYPYNSPLHF. CDR3 DNA sequence: TGTGCCAGCAGCCCAGACTACCCCTATAATTCACCCCTCCACTTT.

The chain carries TRBV19 and TRBJ2-3; tentatively, D is TRBD1 (5 bases). CDR3 length equals 13 residues. V lost 2 bases and J lost 4, with 7 bases in between. Germline V CDR1 and CDR2: LNHDA, SQIVND (reference sequence). In DNA, the CDR3 is TGTGCCAGTAGTATACAGGGCCCAGATACGCAGTATTTT. Translating it yields CASSIQGPDTQYF.

V and J are TRBV5-6 and TRBJ2-1; D might be TRBD1 (6 bases). The germline gives CDR1 SGHDT, CDR2 YYEEEE. V lost 0 bases, J lost 7 bases, and 14 bases lay in between. This CDR3 has 15 amino acids. This chain's CDR3 is CASSLDGTFYNEQFF. The DNA of the CDR3 is TGTGCCAGCAGCTTGGATGGGACATTTTATAATGAGCAGTTCTTC. Full variable domain (rest looked up from reference TRBV5-6 and TRBJ2-1): DAGVTQSPTHLIKTRGQQVTLRCSPKSGHDTVSWYQQALGQGPQFIFQYYEEEERQRGNFPDRFSGHQFPNYSSELNVNALLLGDSALYLCASSLDGTFYNEQFFGPGTRLTVL.

V and J are TRBV19 and TRBJ1-4; unclear D gene. With 2 bases removed from V and 3 bases from J, the gap between germline ends came to 7 bases. The CDR3 has 14 amino acids. In germline, CDR1 is LNHDA, CDR2 SQIVND (reference sequence). CDR3 region: CASSIRHPNEKLFF. The CDR3 bases are TGTGCCAGTAGTATACGACATCCTAATGAAAAACTGTTTTTT.

This chain uses TRBV7-9 with TRBJ1-2; D gene unclear. Trimming took off 1 base at V and 2 bases at J, with 8 bases between the two ends. The CDR3 is 14 amino acids. The germline CDR1 and CDR2 sequences are SEHNR and FQNEAQ (reference sequence). In DNA form, the CDR3 reads TGTGCCAGCAGCTTAGGCGGATTGAACTATGGCTACACCTTC. It translates to CASSLGGLNYGYTF.

The chain couples TRBV30 to TRBJ1-3; 7 bases match TRBD1. Germline V gene sequence: CDR1 GTSNPN, CDR2 SVGIG (reference sequence). There are 12 residues in the CDR3. Trimming at V came to 5 bases and at J to 8 bases, leaving 6 bases not matched to a gene. Here the CDR3 DNA reads TGTGCCTGGGGACGACAGGGAGACACCATATATTTT. Translating gives CAWGRQGDTIYF.

The rearrangement joins TRBV5-4 to TRBJ2-5; TRBD2 agrees at 8 bases. V dropped 0 bases and J dropped 7; count of bases not matched to a gene: 8. There are 15 residues in the CDR3. CDR1 and CDR2 (germline): SGHNT, YYREEE (reference sequence). Here the CDR3 reads CASSLEASGLGTQYF. CDR3 sequence (DNA): TGTGCCAGCAGCTTGGAGGCTAGCGGGTTGGGGACCCAGTACTTC.

The V gene is TRBV6-1, the J gene TRBJ1-6; TRBD1 agrees at 10 bases. Trimming at V came to 10 bases and at J to 10 bases, leaving 7 bases not matched to a gene. Germline V gene lookup returns CDR1 MNHNS and CDR2 SASEGT. The CDR3 spans 13 residues. CDR3 residues: CATGDRGESPLHF. The DNA of the CDR3 is TGTGCCACCGGGGACAGGGGTGAATCACCCCTCCACTTT.

This chain uses TRBV28 with TRBJ2-7; perhaps TRBD2 as D (6 bases). Trimming cost V 4 bases and J 0 bases, with 16 bases left between them. The CDR3 covers 16 residues. Germline V gene sequence: CDR1 MDHEN, CDR2 SYDVKM. The CDR3 here is CASSSPSGGSSYEQYF. For the CDR3, the DNA is TGTGCCAGCAGTTCCCCTTCCGGAGGGAGCTCCTACGAGCAGTACTTC.

The genes are TRBV7-2 and TRBJ2-1; 14 nucleotides align to TRBD2. The CDR3 has 14 residues. V lost 8 bases to trimming and J lost 4 bases; unmatched junction nucleotides: 1. CDR1 is SGHTA, CDR2 FQGNSA, per germline. The CDR3 DNA sequence: TGTGCCAGCGGACTAGCGGGAGGATACAATGAGCAGTTCTTC. Translation gives CASGLAGGYNEQFF.

The chain combines TRBV27 with TRBJ2-1; the match to TRBD1 covers 10 bases. Germline V gene data show CDR1 as MNHEY and CDR2 as SMNVEV (reference sequence). With 5 bases clipped from V and 14 bases from J, the junction kept 9 bases outside the gene matches. CDR3 length: 13 amino acids. In DNA form, the CDR3 reads TGTGCCAGCAGTACACGGGACAGGGGAAAGGAGTTCTTC. This translates into CASSTRDRGKEFF.

This clone has only one observation. CDR3: CATSRVRGAYEQYF. CDR3 coding DNA: TGTGCCACCAGCAGAGTTCGGGGGGCCTACGAGCAGTACTTC. The V gene is TRBV15, the J gene TRBJ2-7; 7 nucleotides match TRBD2. V lost 1 base and J lost 2; bases outside the gene matches: 2. The CDR3 is 14 residues long. Germline assignment: CDR1 LNHNV and CDR2 YYDKDF (reference sequence).

The chain is built from TRBV10-3 and TRBJ2-5, with 8 positions matching TRBD2. The CDR3 consists of 14 residues. In germline, CDR1 is ENHRY, CDR2 SYGVKD. J lost 3 bases, V lost 2 bases, and 2 bases had no gene match. CDR3 region: CAISEGSGKETQYF. DNA for the CDR3: TGTGCCATCAGTGAGGGTAGCGGGAAAGAGACCCAGTACTTC.